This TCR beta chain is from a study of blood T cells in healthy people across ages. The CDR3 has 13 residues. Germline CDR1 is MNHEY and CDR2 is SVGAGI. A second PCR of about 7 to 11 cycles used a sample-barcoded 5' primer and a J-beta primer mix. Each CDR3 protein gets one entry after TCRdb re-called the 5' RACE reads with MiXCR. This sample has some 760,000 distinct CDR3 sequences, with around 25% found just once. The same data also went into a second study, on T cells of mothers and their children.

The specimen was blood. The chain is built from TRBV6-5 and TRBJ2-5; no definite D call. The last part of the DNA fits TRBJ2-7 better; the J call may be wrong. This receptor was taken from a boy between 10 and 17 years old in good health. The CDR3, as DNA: TGTGCCAGCAGTCCAGGATCAATCGACGAGCAGTACTTC. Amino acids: CASSPGSIDEQYF.